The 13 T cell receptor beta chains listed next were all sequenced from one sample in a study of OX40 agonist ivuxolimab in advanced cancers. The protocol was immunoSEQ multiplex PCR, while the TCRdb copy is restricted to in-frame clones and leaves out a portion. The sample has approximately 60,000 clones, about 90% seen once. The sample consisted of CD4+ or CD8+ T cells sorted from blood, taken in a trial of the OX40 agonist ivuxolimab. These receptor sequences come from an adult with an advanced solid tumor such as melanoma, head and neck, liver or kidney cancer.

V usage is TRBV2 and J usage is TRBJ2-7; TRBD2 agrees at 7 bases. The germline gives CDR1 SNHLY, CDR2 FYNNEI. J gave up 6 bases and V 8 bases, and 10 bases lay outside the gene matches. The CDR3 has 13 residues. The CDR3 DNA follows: TGTGCCAGCTGGACTAGGATGAACGGCGAGCAGTACTTC. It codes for CASWTRMNGEQYF.

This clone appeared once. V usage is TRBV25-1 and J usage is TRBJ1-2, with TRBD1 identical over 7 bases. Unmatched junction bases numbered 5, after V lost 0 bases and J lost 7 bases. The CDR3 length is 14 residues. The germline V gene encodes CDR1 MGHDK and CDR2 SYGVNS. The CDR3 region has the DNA TGTGCCAGCAGTGAATATGGAGGGGGCGCTGGCTACACCTTC. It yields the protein CASSEYGGGAGYTF.

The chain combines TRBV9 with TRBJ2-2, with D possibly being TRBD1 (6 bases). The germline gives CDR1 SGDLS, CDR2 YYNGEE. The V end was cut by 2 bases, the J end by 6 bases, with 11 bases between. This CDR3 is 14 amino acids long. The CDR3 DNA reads TGTGCCAGCAGCGTGACTCAGGGGTCCGGGGAGCTGTTTTTT. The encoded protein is CASSVTQGSGELFF.

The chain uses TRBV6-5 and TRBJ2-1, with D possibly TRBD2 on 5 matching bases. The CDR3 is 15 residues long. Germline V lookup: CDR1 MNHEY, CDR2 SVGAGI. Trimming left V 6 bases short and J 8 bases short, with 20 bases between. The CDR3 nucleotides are TGTGCCAGCAGCACACTAGGTTTCTCTTGGCATGAGCAGTTCTTC. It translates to CASSTLGFSWHEQFF.

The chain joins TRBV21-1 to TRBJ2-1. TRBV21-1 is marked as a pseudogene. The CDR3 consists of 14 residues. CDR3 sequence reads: CASKGSRGGNEQFF. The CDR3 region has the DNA TGTGCCAGCAAAGGGAGTAGGGGTGGCAATGAGCAGTTCTTC.

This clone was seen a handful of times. The DNA of the CDR3 is TGTGCCAGCAAAGGTCTAGCGGGAGGCACCGGGGAGCTGTTTTTT. Protein sequence: CASKGLAGGTGELFF. This rearrangement joins TRBV19 to TRBJ2-2; 11 bases fit TRBD2. This CDR3 spans 15 amino acids. Germline V gene sequence: CDR1 LNHDA, CDR2 SQIVND (reference sequence). After removal of 9 bases from V and 4 bases from J, the junction contained 7 bases not matched to a gene.

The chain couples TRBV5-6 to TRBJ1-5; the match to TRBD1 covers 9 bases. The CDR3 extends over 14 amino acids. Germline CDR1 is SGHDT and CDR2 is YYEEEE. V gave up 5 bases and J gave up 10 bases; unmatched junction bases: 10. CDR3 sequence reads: CASSHRQGGGPQHF. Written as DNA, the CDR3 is TGTGCCAGCAGTCACAGACAGGGGGGTGGCCCCCAGCATTTT.

DNA for the CDR3: TGTGCCAGTAAAGGGCCATCCTACGAGCAGTACTTC. It is translated as CASKGPSYEQYF. The rearrangement uses TRBV19 and TRBJ2-7; D gene uncertain. The V end lost 7 bases, the J end lost 1 base, and 8 bases lay between the germline ends. The CDR3 is 12 residues long. CDR1 and CDR2 (germline): LNHDA, SQIVND (reference sequence). Using reference TRBV19 and TRBJ2-7 for the parts outside the CDR3, the full variable domain is DGGITQSPKYLFRKEGQNVTLSCEQNLNHDAMYWYRQDPGQGLRLIYYSQIVNDFQKGDIAEGYSVSREKKESFPLTVTSAQKNPTAFYLCASKGPSYEQYFGPGTRLTVT.

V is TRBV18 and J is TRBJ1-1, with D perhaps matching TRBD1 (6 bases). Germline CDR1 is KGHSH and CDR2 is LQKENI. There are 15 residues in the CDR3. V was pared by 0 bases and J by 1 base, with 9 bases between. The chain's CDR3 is CASSPPGQPNTEAFF. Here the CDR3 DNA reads TGTGCCAGCTCACCACCCGGACAGCCGAACACTGAAGCTTTCTTT. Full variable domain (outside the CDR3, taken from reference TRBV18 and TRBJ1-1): NAGVMQNPRHLVRRRGQEARLRCSPMKGHSHVYWYRQLPEEGLKFMVYLQKENIIDESGMPKERFSAEFPKEGPSILRIQQVVRGDSAAYFCASSPPGQPNTEAFFGQGTRLTVV.

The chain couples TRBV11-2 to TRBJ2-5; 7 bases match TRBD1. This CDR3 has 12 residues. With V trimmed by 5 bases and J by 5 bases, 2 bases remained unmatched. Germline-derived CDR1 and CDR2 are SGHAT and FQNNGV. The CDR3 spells CASSQDRETQYF. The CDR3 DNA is TGTGCCAGCAGCCAGGACAGGGAGACCCAGTACTTC.

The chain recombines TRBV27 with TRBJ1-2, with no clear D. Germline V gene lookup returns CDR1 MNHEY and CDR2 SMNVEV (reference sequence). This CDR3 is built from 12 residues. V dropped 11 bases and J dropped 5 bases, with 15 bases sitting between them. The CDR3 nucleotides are TGTGCCGCTCGAAATCAGGTTTATGGCTACACCTTC. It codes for CAARNQVYGYTF.

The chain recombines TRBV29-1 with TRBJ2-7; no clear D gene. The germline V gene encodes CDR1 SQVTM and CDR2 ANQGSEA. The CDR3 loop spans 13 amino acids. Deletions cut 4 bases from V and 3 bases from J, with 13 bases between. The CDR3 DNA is TGCAGCGTTGCCAGCAGGAGAAGCTACGAGCAGTACTTC. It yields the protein CSVASRRSYEQYF.

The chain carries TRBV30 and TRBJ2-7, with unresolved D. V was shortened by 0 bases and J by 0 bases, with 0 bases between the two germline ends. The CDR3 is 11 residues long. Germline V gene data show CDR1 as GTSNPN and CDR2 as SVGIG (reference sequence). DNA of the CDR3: TGTGCCTGGAGTGTCTCCTACGAGCAGTACTTC. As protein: CAWSVSYEQYF.